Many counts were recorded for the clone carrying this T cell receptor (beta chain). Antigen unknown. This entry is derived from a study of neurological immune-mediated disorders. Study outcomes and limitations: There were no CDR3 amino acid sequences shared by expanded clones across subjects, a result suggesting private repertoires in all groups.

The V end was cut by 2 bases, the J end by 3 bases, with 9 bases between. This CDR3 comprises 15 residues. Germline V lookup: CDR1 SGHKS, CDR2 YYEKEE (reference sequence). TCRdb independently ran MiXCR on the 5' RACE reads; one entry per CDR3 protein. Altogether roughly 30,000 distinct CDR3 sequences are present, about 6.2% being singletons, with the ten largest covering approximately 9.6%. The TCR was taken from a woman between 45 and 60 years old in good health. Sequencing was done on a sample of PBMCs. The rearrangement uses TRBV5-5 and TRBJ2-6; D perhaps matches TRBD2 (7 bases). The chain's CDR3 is CASSFGGLGANVLTF. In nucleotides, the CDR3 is TGTGCCAGCAGCTTCGGGGGGCTTGGGGCCAACGTCCTGACTTTC.